This T cell receptor beta chain was sequenced during a study of cytomegalovirus exposure and HLA in healthy donors. Across the study: Inside one of the first data releases sat about 91 million unique TCRs taken from HLA-typed donors.

Points from the study as a whole: There were about 160 TCR beta chains listed as cytomegalovirus-associated. The study carried out a later analysis of TCR beta sequences. It associated approximately 16,000 of them with specific HLA alleles at a false discovery rate of 0.05. The productive fraction for most TCR beta V segments was about 87% or about 30% in an earlier analysis.

Germline CDR1 SGDLS, CDR2 YYNGEE. This CDR3 has 12 residues. J was trimmed by 11 bases and V by 3 bases; bases with no gene match: 6. Primers included in the PCR were 60 Vbeta and 13 Jbeta primers. Clones were sequenced by immunoSEQ multiplex PCR, and TCRdb holds only the in-frame ones, with some missing. Of some 180,000 clones in the sample, just over 75% are singletons; the top ten hold roughly 1.5%. Of note for this clone: Antigen: not known.

Specimen: PBMCs. V usage is TRBV9 and J usage is TRBJ1-1; 8 bases are shared with TRBD1. The sequence was obtained from a man aged 18 to 30 in good health and CMV-seronegative. The CDR3 coding sequence is TGTGCCAGCAGCGGCACAGGGGGTTCCGCTTTCTTT. Its protein is CASSGTGGSAFF.